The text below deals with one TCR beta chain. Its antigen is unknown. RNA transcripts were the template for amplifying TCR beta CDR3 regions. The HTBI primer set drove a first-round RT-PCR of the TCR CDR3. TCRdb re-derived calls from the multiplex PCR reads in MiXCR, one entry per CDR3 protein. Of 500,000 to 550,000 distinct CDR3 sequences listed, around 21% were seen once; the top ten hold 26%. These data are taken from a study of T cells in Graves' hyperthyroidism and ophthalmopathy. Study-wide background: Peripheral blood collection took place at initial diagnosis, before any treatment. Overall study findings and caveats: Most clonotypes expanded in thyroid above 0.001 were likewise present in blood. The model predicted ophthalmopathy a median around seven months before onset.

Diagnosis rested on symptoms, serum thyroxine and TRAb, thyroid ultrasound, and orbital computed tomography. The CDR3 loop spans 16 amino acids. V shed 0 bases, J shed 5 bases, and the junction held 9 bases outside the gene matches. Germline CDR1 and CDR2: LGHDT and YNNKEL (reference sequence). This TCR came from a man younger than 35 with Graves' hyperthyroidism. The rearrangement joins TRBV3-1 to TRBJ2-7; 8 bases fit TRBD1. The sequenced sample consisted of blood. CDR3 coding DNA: TGTGCCAGCAGCCAAGACCTGACAGGGGCGGGCAACGAGCAGTACTTC. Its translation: CASSQDLTGAGNEQYF.